The 16 T cell receptor beta chains below come from one sample, sequenced in a study of control samples from healthy donors and cancer patients. Profiled with immunoSEQ multiplex PCR; TCRdb holds only in-frame clones, not every one. The sample has 110,000 to 150,000 clones, around nine tenths seen once. Sequenced material: blood. The source of these receptors is a man aged 25-45 years in good health.

This clone came up once. V and J are TRBV27 and TRBJ2-7, with D maybe TRBD1 (6 bases). This CDR3 has 14 amino acids. The germline V gene encodes CDR1 MNHEY and CDR2 SMNVEV (reference sequence). V was pared by 6 bases and J by 4 bases, with 16 bases between. CDR3 residues: CASRSAGTIYEQYF. The CDR3 nucleotides read TGTGCCAGCAGGTCTGCCGGGACAATATACGAGCAGTACTTC.

The rearrangement links TRBV12-3 or TRBV12-4 to TRBJ2-7, with D perhaps TRBD1 (6 bases). The CDR3 runs to 12 residues. V was clipped by 6 bases and J by 12 bases, with 18 bases between them. CDR3 protein: CASSHVDRTTYF. The CDR3, as DNA: TGTGCCAGCAGCCATGTCGACAGGACAACGTACTTC.

V gene TRBV11-2 combines with J gene TRBJ2-7; the D gene could be TRBD1 or TRBD2 (5 bases each). Germline V gene sequence: CDR1 SGHAT, CDR2 FQNNGV. The V and J ends lost 5 bases and 3 bases respectively, with 14 bases between them. The CDR3 sequence is 14 residues long. CDR3 DNA: TGTGCCAGCAGCGCCGGGGCAGCCCACTACGAGCAGTACTTC. It encodes CASSAGAAHYEQYF.

The chain uses TRBV7-2 and TRBJ1-6; D not certain. The CDR3 runs to 13 residues. In germline, CDR1 is SGHTA, CDR2 FQGNSA. The V and J ends lost 8 bases and 5 bases respectively, with 10 bases between them. The CDR3 region is CASLDVNNSPLHF. In DNA form, the CDR3 reads TGTGCCAGCCTCGACGTAAATAATTCACCCCTCCACTTT.

V and J are TRBV29-1 and TRBJ2-2, with D possibly matching TRBD1 (5 bases). This CDR3 region has 12 residues. Deletions cut 7 bases from V and 3 bases from J, with 9 bases between. Germline V gene lookup returns CDR1 SQVTM and CDR2 ANQGSEA. CDR3 region: CSAPTDTGELFF. The CDR3 DNA is TGCAGCGCCCCGACAGACACCGGGGAGCTGTTTTTT.

CDR3 bases: TGTGCCAGTAGTTCCGGGGTCTCTGGGGCCAACGTCCTGACTTTC. Translating it yields CASSSGVSGANVLTF. The gene calls are TRBV19 and TRBJ2-6; possibly TRBD2 for D (5 bases). Germline CDR1 LNHDA, CDR2 SQIVND (reference sequence). The CDR3 has 15 amino acids. With 5 bases removed from V and 0 bases from J, the gap between germline ends came to 8 bases.

In nucleotides, the CDR3 is TGTGCCAGCAAAAACTTTGTATCGGGCACAGATACGCAGTATTTT. Its protein is CASKNFVSGTDTQYF. The chain carries TRBV6-6 and TRBJ2-3, with D hard to call. The CDR3 is made up of 15 amino acids. Germline loops: CDR1 MNHNY, CDR2 SVGAGI (reference sequence). V was clipped by 7 bases and J by 1 base, with 15 bases between them.

This chain connects TRBV9 to TRBJ2-4, with D tentatively TRBD2 (7 bases). The CDR3 runs 14 residues. Germline assignment: CDR1 SGDLS and CDR2 YYNGEE. V was trimmed by 4 bases and J by 9 bases, leaving 17 bases between them. CDR3 in DNA: TGTGCCAGCAGCCCACTTTGGGGGGGCCTCATTCAGTACTTC. Translation: CASSPLWGGLIQYF.

V gene TRBV19 combines with J gene TRBJ1-5; a possible D gene is TRBD1 (5 bases). Germline-derived CDR1 and CDR2 are LNHDA and SQIVND (reference sequence). V was shortened by 5 bases and J by 7 bases, with 15 bases between the two germline ends. The CDR3 totals 14 residues. The CDR3: CASSRPFRGQPQHF. CDR3 in DNA: TGTGCCAGTAGTCGGCCATTCCGGGGCCAGCCCCAGCATTTT. Looking up the rest from reference TRBV19 and TRBJ1-5 gives the full variable domain: DGGITQSPKYLFRKEGQNVTLSCEQNLNHDAMYWYRQDPGQGLRLIYYSQIVNDFQKGDIAEGYSVSREKKESFPLTVTSAQKNPTAFYLCASSRPFRGQPQHFGDGTRLSIL.

The V gene is TRBV6-5, the J gene TRBJ1-1; no clear D. Germline assignment: CDR1 MNHEY and CDR2 SVGAGI. The V end lost 6 bases, the J end lost 6 bases, and 14 bases lay between the germline ends. The CDR3 consists of 13 residues. CDR3 region: CASRNQRQPEAFF. CDR3 DNA sequence: TGTGCCAGCAGAAATCAAAGACAACCTGAAGCTTTCTTT.

This clone has only one observation. The V and J genes are TRBV2 and TRBJ2-2; the D is unclear. Per germline, CDR1 SNHLY and CDR2 FYNNEI. This CDR3 region has 15 residues. Between the trimmed V and J ends, which lost 7 bases and 0 bases, there was a span of 12 bases. The CDR3 loop reads CASTPGTPNTGELFF. The CDR3 coding sequence is TGTGCCAGCACCCCCGGTACCCCGAACACCGGGGAGCTGTTTTTT.

V usage is TRBV5-1 and J usage is TRBJ2-7, with 7 bases aligning to TRBD2. CDR3 length equals 14 residues. The junction had 5 bases not matched to a gene; V was cut back by 0 bases and J by 5 bases. The V gene's germline CDR1 is SGHRS and CDR2 YFSETQ. The CDR3, as DNA: TGCGCCAGCAGCTTGGAACTAGCGCTGGACGAGCAGTACTTC. Its protein product is CASSLELALDEQYF.

V usage is TRBV6-5 and J usage is TRBJ2-3, with 7 bases that match TRBD2. The CDR3 totals 14 residues. The V and J ends lost 7 bases and 8 bases, in that order; junction bases with no gene match: 12. Germline loops: CDR1 MNHEY, CDR2 SVGAGI. The CDR3 DNA reads as TGTGCCAGCATGGTCGAGCGGGACTCGGGTACGCAGTATTTT. Protein: CASMVERDSGTQYF.

The V gene is TRBV4-3, the J gene TRBJ1-1; possibly TRBD1 for D (6 bases). Trimming took 4 bases from V and 4 from J, leaving 13 bases between them. Germline assignment: CDR1 LGHNA and CDR2 YSLEER. CDR3 length equals 14 residues. The CDR3 DNA is TGCGCCAGCAGCCGGGGGCGCGGGTTCACTGAAGCTTTCTTT. Translation: CASSRGRGFTEAFF.

The gene calls are TRBV7-8 and TRBJ2-3; TRBD2 aligns across 9 bases. The trim removed 4 bases at V and 5 bases at J, leaving 13 bases unmatched. Per the germline V gene, CDR1 is SGHVS and CDR2 is FQNEAQ. The CDR3 consists of 17 residues. The CDR3 coding sequence is TGTGCCAGCAGCTCAGGGGTAGCGGGGGATCGAATAGATACGCAGTATTTT. Translating gives CASSSGVAGDRIDTQYF.

The chain has TRBV5-1 and TRBJ2-3; 8 bases are shared with TRBD2. The CDR3 consists of 14 residues. V lost 5 bases, J lost 4 bases, and 6 bases stayed unmatched. Germline CDR1 is SGHRS and CDR2 is YFSETQ. The DNA for the CDR3 is TGCGCCAGCAGTAGCGGGACCCAATCAGATACGCAGTATTTT. It specifies CASSSGTQSDTQYF.